These 28 T cell receptor beta chains were sequenced from one sample in a study of T cells in Graves' hyperthyroidism and ophthalmopathy. Template material for amplifying TCR beta CDR3 regions consisted of RNA transcripts. First-round RT-PCR of the TCR CDR3 relied on the HTBI primer set. TCRdb reprocessed the multiplex PCR reads via MiXCR and lists one record per CDR3 protein. The sample yields about 320,000 distinct CDR3 sequences, 16% seen once. Sequencing used blood. These receptors were collected from a man between 25 and 39 years old with Graves' hyperthyroidism.

The chain has TRBV5-4 and TRBJ2-5; 7 bases are shared with TRBD1. This CDR3 comprises 15 residues. Trimming removed 0 bases from V and 2 bases from J; junction bases left unmatched: 4. Germline assignment: CDR1 SGHNT and CDR2 YYREEE (reference sequence). The CDR3 region is CASSLAQGWQETQYF. CDR3 nucleotide sequence: TGTGCCAGCAGCTTGGCACAGGGGTGGCAAGAGACCCAGTACTTC. Drawing the rest from reference TRBV5-4 and TRBJ2-5, the complete variable domain is ETGVTQSPTHLIKTRGQQVTLRCSSQSGHNTVSWYQQALGQGPQFIFQYYREEENGRGNFPPRFSGLQFPNYSSELNVNALELDDSALYLCASSLAQGWQETQYFGPGTRLLVL.

The V and J genes are TRBV2 and TRBJ1-2; possibly TRBD1 for D (5 bases). Deletions cut 8 bases from V and 1 base from J, with 11 bases between. The CDR3 has 13 amino acids. The germline gives CDR1 SNHLY, CDR2 FYNNEI. Here the CDR3 reads CASEPQVNYGYTF. As DNA, the CDR3 is TGTGCCAGCGAACCACAGGTTAACTATGGCTACACCTTC.

The CDR3, as DNA: TGCGCCAGCAGCCACTTCCTGGGGGTCGGTGAGCAGTTCTTC. Amino acid sequence: CASSHFLGVGEQFF. The chain couples TRBV4-1 to TRBJ2-1; D is possibly TRBD1 or TRBD2 (5 bases each). V was trimmed by 3 bases and J by 9 bases, leaving 15 bases between them. Per the germline V gene, CDR1 is MGHRA and CDR2 is YSYEKL. This CDR3 spans 14 amino acids.

Points on this clonotype: Relative to the germline gene, one junction end is altered; a read error may explain this. The chain recombines TRBV27 with TRBJ1-6, with a tentative D call TRBD1 (6 bases). In germline, CDR1 is MNHEY, CDR2 SMNVEV (reference sequence). CDR3 length equals 16 residues. The CDR3, as DNA: TGTGCCAGCAGGATTGACAGGAGTTCCTGTAATTCACCCCTCCACTTT. Translating gives CASRIDRSSCNSPLHF.

Ten or more counts support this clonotype. V usage is TRBV2 and J usage is TRBJ2-6, with 9 bases fitting TRBD1. Germline CDR1 SNHLY, CDR2 FYNNEI. The CDR3 is 18 amino acids. The V and J ends lost 5 bases and 0 bases, in that order; junction bases with no gene match: 8. The CDR3 bases are TGTGCCAGCAGTAGGGCCGGGACAGGGTACTCTGGGGCCAACGTCCTGACTTTC. Translated: CASSRAGTGYSGANVLTF.

This clonotype was observed a few times. Being one base from a much bigger clone, this may be a read error. The chain carries TRBV5-1 and TRBJ2-1; possibly TRBD2 for D (6 bases). The V and J ends lost 1 base and 5 bases respectively, with 13 bases between them. The CDR3 runs 15 residues. Per germline, CDR1 SGHRS and CDR2 YFSETQ. CDR3 nucleotide sequence: TGCGCCAGCAGCTTGCCCGGGAGTACAAACAATGAGCAGTTCTTC. This sequence encodes CASSLPGSTNNEQFF.

This clonotype came up many times. This chain joins TRBV28 and TRBJ2-1, with D hard to call. Germline V gene sequence: CDR1 MDHEN, CDR2 SYDVKM. V was trimmed by 4 bases and J by 10 bases, leaving 11 bases between them. The CDR3 is made up of 12 amino acids. This CDR3 reads CASSSPTVEQFF. The CDR3 bases are TGTGCCAGCAGTTCCCCGACTGTCGAGCAGTTCTTC.

The rearrangement joins TRBV9 to TRBJ1-4; 10 bases match TRBD1. CDR1 and CDR2 (germline): SGDLS, YYNGEE. The CDR3 has 15 residues. Trimming at V came to 3 bases and at J to 8 bases, leaving 7 bases not matched to a gene. The CDR3 nucleotides are TGTGCCAGCAGCGAGGGACAGGGGATGAGGGAAAAACTGTTTTTT. Amino acids: CASSEGQGMREKLFF.

The chain uses TRBV5-4 and TRBJ2-7; 10 bases are shared with TRBD2. This CDR3 is built from 18 residues. Germline values: CDR1 SGHNT, CDR2 YYREEE (reference sequence). V lost 7 bases to trimming and J lost 5 bases; unmatched junction nucleotides: 21. The CDR3 loop reads CASRRYPLKAGGPNEQYF. The CDR3 DNA reads TGTGCCAGCCGAAGGTATCCACTCAAAGCGGGAGGGCCTAACGAGCAGTACTTC.

This clonotype has a count of ten or more. J is TRBJ2-3 and V is TRBV10-2; D is perhaps TRBD2 (5 bases). This CDR3 comprises 14 residues. CDR1 is WSHSY and CDR2 is SAAADI in the germline V gene. The V gene lost 6 bases and the J gene lost 0 bases, with 10 bases spanning the gap. This CDR3 is CASRLAASTDTQYF. For the CDR3, the DNA is TGCGCCAGCAGGCTAGCCGCTAGCACAGATACGCAGTATTTT.

This clonotype was detected many times. The V gene is TRBV29-1, the J gene TRBJ2-5, with 9 positions matching TRBD2. The germline V gene encodes CDR1 SQVTM and CDR2 ANQGSEA. This CDR3 is 13 amino acids long. V lost 7 bases, J lost 4 bases, and 7 bases stayed unmatched. The CDR3 DNA sequence: TGCAGCGCGCGGGAGGGGGCGGGAGAGACCCAGTACTTC. Its protein product is CSAREGAGETQYF.

Only a few counts were recorded for this clonotype. V usage is TRBV10-3 and J usage is TRBJ2-1; 13 nucleotides agree with TRBD2. The CDR3 extends over 16 amino acids. Germline V gene data show CDR1 as ENHRY and CDR2 as SYGVKD. With 0 bases clipped from V and 10 bases from J, the junction kept 6 bases outside the gene matches. CDR3 protein: CAISESRTSGSPEQFF. In nucleotides, the CDR3 is TGTGCCATCAGTGAGTCCCGGACTAGCGGGAGCCCCGAGCAGTTCTTC.

The sample holds many counts of this clonotype. This rearrangement joins TRBV12-3 or TRBV12-4 to TRBJ2-3; 7 positions agree with TRBD1. CDR3 size: 15 residues. The J segment lost 5 bases and the V segment lost 3 bases, leaving 8 bases of the junction unmatched. DNA of the CDR3: TGTGCCAGCAGTTTTGAGGGGGCTTCAGGAGATACGCAGTATTTT. Translated: CASSFEGASGDTQYF.

Written as DNA, the CDR3 is TGTGCCAGTAGTGACCGGGACTCCAACACCGGGGAGCTGTTTTTT. This gives the protein CASSDRDSNTGELFF. J is TRBJ2-2 and V is TRBV19, with D possibly matching TRBD2 (6 bases). The V gene's germline CDR1 is LNHDA and CDR2 SQIVND (reference sequence). The germline V and J ends were trimmed by 5 bases and 2 bases, with 12 bases remaining between them. The CDR3 totals 15 residues.

The chain couples TRBV4-1 to TRBJ2-1, with D unclear. Trimming removed 1 base at V and 11 bases at J, with 15 bases between. This CDR3 spans 14 amino acids. Germline V lookup: CDR1 MGHRA, CDR2 YSYEKL. CDR3 in DNA: TGCGCCAGCAGCCAAGGGAGTAGCATAAATCAGCAGTTCTTC. Its translation is CASSQGSSINQQFF.

This clonotype was observed at least ten times. CDR3 region: CASDSGHRSYYGYTF. Written as DNA, the CDR3 is TGTGCCAGTGACTCGGGACATCGGTCCTACTATGGCTACACCTTC. The chain links TRBV6-1 to TRBJ1-2; TRBD1 might be the D (6 bases). This CDR3 contains 15 residues. Germline CDR1 reads MNHNS; CDR2 reads SASEGT. Trimming stripped 9 bases from V and 3 bases from J, with 20 bases between.

This clonotype showed up many times. The chain joins TRBV5-1 to TRBJ1-2; tentative D call: TRBD1 (6 bases). V lost 4 bases to trimming and J lost 6 bases, with 19 bases between them. The CDR3 is made up of 15 amino acids. Germline V gene sequence: CDR1 SGHRS, CDR2 YFSETQ. The CDR3 nucleotides read TGCGCCAGCAGCCTCGGCGGGGGGCCATCTAATGGCTACACCTTC. Encoded protein: CASSLGGGPSNGYTF.

The genes are TRBV2 and TRBJ1-2; unclear D gene. This CDR3 is built from 13 residues. The V end was cut by 6 bases, the J end by 7 bases, with 15 bases between. The V gene's germline CDR1 is SNHLY and CDR2 FYNNEI. CDR3 region: CASREGAGPGYTF. The CDR3 bases are TGTGCCAGCAGGGAGGGCGCGGGTCCTGGCTACACCTTC. The full variable domain, with the rest looked up from reference TRBV2 and TRBJ1-2, is EPEVTQTPSHQVTQMGQEVILRCVPISNHLYFYWYRQILGQKVEFLVSFYNNEISEKSEIFDDQFSVERPDGSNFTLKIRSTKLEDSAMYFCASREGAGPGYTFGSGTRLTVV.

To note about this clonotype: It may be a read error: a sequence one base away is much more abundant. This chain connects TRBV2 to TRBJ1-3, with D unresolved. CDR3 length equals 13 residues. Trimming removed 8 bases from V and 3 bases from J, with 11 bases in between. The V gene's germline CDR1 is SNHLY and CDR2 FYNNEI. Written as DNA, the CDR3 is TGTGCCAGCGGTGTCGACGGTGGAAACACCATATATTTT. Protein sequence: CASGVDGGNTIYF.

A single count supports this clonotype. The chain joins TRBV4-1 to TRBJ2-1; weak D call: TRBD2 (5 bases). CDR3 length: 15 residues. The germline V and J ends were trimmed by 0 bases and 2 bases, with 8 bases remaining between them. Germline V gives CDR1 MGHRA, CDR2 YSYEKL. The DNA of the CDR3 is TGCGCCAGCAGCCAAGATGGGAGTACCTACAATGAGCAGTTCTTC. It is translated as CASSQDGSTYNEQFF.

The chain combines TRBV20-1 with TRBJ2-1; TRBD1 or TRBD2 may be the D gene (5 bases each). V shed 0 bases and J shed 0 bases, with 12 bases lying between them. Germline V gene sequence: CDR1 DFQATT, CDR2 SNEGSKA (reference sequence). The CDR3 totals 16 residues. In DNA form, the CDR3 reads TGCAGTGCTAGAGATATGGGGGAGAGCTCCTACAATGAGCAGTTCTTC. Protein sequence: CSARDMGESSYNEQFF.

CDR3 bases: TGCGCCAGCAGCTTACAGGGGTTCCCGCAGTATTTT. Protein sequence: CASSLQGFPQYF. The V gene is TRBV5-1, the J gene TRBJ2-3, with 7 bases that match TRBD1. Germline CDR1 SGHRS, CDR2 YFSETQ. V lost 2 bases to trimming and J lost 10 bases; unmatched junction nucleotides: 4. This CDR3 has 12 amino acids.

This clonotype was found many times. The rearrangement uses TRBV28 and TRBJ1-5; D may be TRBD1 (5 bases). This CDR3 comprises 16 residues. Trimming removed 2 bases from V and 4 bases from J, with 15 bases in between. Germline V gene data show CDR1 as MDHEN and CDR2 as SYDVKM. The CDR3 region has the DNA TGTGCCAGCAGTTTAAGGGTACCTCAGGGAAATCAGCCCCAGCATTTT. Amino acids: CASSLRVPQGNQPQHF.

This clonotype was recorded many times. The V and J genes are TRBV6-6 and TRBJ2-1; D call uncertain. This CDR3 comprises 13 residues. V gave up 0 bases and J gave up 9 bases, with 9 bases separating them. Germline V gives CDR1 MNHNY, CDR2 SVGAGI (reference sequence). In DNA, the CDR3 is TGTGCCAGCAGTTACTCTGGGGTAGGTGAGCAGTTCTTC. Its protein is CASSYSGVGEQFF.

This clonotype was found many times. This chain joins TRBV11-2 and TRBJ2-1, with TRBD2 identical over 9 bases. With 8 bases clipped from V and 7 bases from J, the junction kept 12 bases outside the gene matches. CDR1 SGHAT and CDR2 FQNNGV come from the germline V gene. The CDR3 length is 15 residues. The CDR3 DNA is TGTGCCAGCGGGGGAGGGACTAGCCCCTCAAATGAGCAGTTCTTC. Translation gives CASGGGTSPSNEQFF.

This clonotype came up many times. J is TRBJ1-1 and V is TRBV18, with D unresolved. This CDR3 has 15 amino acids. V was shortened by 0 bases and J by 0 bases, with 8 bases between the two germline ends. The germline CDR1 and CDR2 sequences are KGHSH and LQKENI. DNA for the CDR3: TGTGCCAGCTCACCACCGCGTGCGTTGAACACTGAAGCTTTCTTT. Its protein product is CASSPPRALNTEAFF.

The chain recombines TRBV2 with TRBJ2-3, with TRBD2 matching 10 bases. The germline gives CDR1 SNHLY, CDR2 FYNNEI. The CDR3 has 15 amino acids. The ends lost 4 bases at V and 1 base at J; junction bases unmatched: 2. CDR3 residues: CASSGGLAGTDTQYF. The CDR3 nucleotides read TGTGCCAGCAGTGGCGGACTAGCGGGCACAGATACGCAGTATTTT.

This clonotype was detected ten times or more. The J gene is TRBJ1-5, the V gene TRBV28; D unclear. This CDR3 spans 16 amino acids. Germline loops: CDR1 MDHEN, CDR2 SYDVKM. The V and J ends lost 7 bases and 3 bases respectively, with 19 bases between them. Here the CDR3 DNA reads TGTGCCAGCACCATCGCCGGTTTAAGGGACAATCAGCCCCAGCATTTT. Protein: CASTIAGLRDNQPQHF.